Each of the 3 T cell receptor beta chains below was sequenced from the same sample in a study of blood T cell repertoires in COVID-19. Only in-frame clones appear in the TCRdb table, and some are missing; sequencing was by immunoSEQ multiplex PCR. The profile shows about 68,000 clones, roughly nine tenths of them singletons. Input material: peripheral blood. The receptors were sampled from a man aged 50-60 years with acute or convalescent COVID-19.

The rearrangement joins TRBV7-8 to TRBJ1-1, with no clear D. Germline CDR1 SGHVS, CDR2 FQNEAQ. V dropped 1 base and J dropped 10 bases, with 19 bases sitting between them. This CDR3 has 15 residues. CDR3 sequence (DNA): TGTGCCAGCAGCTTAGGGGCGGAACAATCACGGGGAGCTTTCTTT. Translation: CASSLGAEQSRGAFF.

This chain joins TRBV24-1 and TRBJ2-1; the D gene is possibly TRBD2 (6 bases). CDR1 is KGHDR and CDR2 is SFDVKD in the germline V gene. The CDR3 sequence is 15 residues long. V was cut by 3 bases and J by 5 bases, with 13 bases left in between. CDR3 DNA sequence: TGTGCCACCAGTGATGCCAAGCGGGCGAACAATGAGCAGTTCTTC. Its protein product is CATSDAKRANNEQFF.

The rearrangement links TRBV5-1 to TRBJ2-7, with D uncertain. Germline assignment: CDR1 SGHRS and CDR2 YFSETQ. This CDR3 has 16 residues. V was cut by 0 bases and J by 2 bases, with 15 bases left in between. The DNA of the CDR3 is TGCGCCAGCAGCTTGGGACAAAACTTCCCAACCTACGAGCAGTACTTC. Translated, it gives CASSLGQNFPTYEQYF.